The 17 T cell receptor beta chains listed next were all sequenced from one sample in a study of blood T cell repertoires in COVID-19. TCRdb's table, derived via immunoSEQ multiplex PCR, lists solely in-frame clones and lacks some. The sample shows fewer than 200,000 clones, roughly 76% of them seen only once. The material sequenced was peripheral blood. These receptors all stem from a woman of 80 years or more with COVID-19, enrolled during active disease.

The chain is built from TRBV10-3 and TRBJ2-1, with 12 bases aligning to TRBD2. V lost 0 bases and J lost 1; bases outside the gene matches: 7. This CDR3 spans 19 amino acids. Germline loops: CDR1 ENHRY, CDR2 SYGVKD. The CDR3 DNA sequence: TGTGCCATCAGTGAGTCCCGGACTAGCGGGGAGAGGTCCTACAATGAGCAGTTCTTC. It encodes CAISESRTSGERSYNEQFF.

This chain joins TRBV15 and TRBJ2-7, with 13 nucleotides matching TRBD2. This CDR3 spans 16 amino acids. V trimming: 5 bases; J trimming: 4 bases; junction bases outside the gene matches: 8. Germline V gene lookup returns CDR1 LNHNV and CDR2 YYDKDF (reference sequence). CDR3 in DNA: TGTGCCACCAGCCAAGAACTAGCGGGAGGGCAATACGAGCAGTACTTC. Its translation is CATSQELAGGQYEQYF. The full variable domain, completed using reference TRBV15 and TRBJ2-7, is DAMVIQNPRYQVTQFGKPVTLSCSQTLNHNVMYWYQQKSSQAPKLLFHYYDKDFNNEADTPDNFQSRRPNTSFCFLDIRSPGLGDTAMYLCATSQELAGGQYEQYFGPGTRLTVT.

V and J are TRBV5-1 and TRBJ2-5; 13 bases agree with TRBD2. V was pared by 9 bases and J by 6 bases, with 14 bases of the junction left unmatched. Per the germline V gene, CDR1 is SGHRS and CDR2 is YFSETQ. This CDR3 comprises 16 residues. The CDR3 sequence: CANKNTSGGAGKTQYF. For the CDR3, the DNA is TGCGCCAACAAAAATACTAGCGGGGGGGCCGGGAAGACCCAGTACTTC.

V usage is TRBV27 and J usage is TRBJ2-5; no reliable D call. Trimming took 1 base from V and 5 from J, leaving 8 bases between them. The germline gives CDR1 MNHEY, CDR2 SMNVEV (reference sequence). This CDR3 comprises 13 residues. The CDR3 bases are TGTGCCAGCAGTTTATACTTTGCTGAGACCCAGTACTTC. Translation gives CASSLYFAETQYF.

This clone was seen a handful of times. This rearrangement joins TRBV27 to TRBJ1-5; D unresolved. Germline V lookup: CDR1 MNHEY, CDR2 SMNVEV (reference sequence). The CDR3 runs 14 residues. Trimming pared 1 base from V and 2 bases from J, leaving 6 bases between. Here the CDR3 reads CASSLFPGNQPQHF. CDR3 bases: TGTGCCAGCAGTTTATTTCCGGGCAATCAGCCCCAGCATTTT.

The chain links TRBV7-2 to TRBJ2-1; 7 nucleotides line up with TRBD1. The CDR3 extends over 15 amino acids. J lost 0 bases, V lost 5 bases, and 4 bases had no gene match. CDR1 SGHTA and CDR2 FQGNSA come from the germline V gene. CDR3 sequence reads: CASSPRGRSYNEQFF. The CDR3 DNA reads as TGTGCCAGCAGCCCAAGGGGGCGCTCCTACAATGAGCAGTTCTTC.

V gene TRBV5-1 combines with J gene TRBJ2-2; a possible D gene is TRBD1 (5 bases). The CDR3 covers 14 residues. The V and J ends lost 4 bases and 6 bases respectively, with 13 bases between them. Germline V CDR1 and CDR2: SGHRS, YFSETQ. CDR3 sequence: CASSNQGLAGELFF. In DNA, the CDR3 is TGCGCCAGCAGCAACCAGGGATTGGCCGGGGAGCTGTTTTTT.

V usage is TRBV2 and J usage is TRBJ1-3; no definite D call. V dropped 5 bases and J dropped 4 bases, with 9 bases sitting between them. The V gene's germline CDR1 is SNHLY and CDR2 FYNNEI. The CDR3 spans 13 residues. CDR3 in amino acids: CASSFYEGNTIYF. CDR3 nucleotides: TGTGCCAGCAGTTTCTACGAGGGAAACACCATATATTTT.

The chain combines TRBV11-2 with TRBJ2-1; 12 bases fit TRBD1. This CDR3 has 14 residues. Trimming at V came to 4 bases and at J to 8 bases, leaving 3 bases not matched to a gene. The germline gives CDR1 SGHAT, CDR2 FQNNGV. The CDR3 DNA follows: TGTGCCAGCAGCTGGGACAGGGGGCTTGATGAGCAGTTCTTC. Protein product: CASSWDRGLDEQFF.

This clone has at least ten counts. Here the CDR3 DNA reads TGTGCTAGTGGACCGGGACTAGCGGGTGAGCAGTACTTC. Amino acids: CASGPGLAGEQYF. The rearrangement links TRBV12-5 to TRBJ2-7; 12 bases align to TRBD2. CDR3 size: 13 residues. Germline CDR1 reads LGHNT; CDR2 reads FRNRAP. Trimming took 6 bases from V and 7 from J; bases not matched to a gene: 4.

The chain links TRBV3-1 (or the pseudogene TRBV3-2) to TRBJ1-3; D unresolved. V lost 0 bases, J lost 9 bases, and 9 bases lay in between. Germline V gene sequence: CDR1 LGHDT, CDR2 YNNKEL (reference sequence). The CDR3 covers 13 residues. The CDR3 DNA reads TGTGCCAGCAGCCAAGATCTAGGTAGCACCATATATTTT. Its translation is CASSQDLGSTIYF.

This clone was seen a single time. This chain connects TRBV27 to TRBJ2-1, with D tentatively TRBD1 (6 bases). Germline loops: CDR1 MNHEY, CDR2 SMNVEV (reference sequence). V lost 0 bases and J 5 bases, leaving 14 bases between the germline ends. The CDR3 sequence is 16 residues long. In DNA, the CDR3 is TGTGCCAGCAGTTTATCGGACAGTCCTAACGACAATGAGCAGTTCTTC. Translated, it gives CASSLSDSPNDNEQFF.

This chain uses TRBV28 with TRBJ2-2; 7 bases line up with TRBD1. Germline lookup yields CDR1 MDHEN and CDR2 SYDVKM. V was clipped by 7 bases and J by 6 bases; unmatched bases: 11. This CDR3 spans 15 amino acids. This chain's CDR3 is CASTNRQGTSGELFF. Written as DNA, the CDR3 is TGTGCCAGCACTAATCGACAGGGAACGTCCGGGGAGCTGTTTTTT.

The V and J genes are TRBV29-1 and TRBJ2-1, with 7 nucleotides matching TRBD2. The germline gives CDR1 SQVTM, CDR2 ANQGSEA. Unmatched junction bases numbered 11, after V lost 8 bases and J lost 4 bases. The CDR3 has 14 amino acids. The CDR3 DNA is TGCAGCCCTGGCCCTAGCGGAAAATACAATGAGCAGTTCTTC. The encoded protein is CSPGPSGKYNEQFF.

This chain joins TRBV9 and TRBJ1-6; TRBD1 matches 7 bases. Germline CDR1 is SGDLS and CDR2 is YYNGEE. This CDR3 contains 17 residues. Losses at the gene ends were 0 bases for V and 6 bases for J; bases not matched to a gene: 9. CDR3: CASSVEGAVRPNSPLHF. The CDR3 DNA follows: TGTGCCAGCAGCGTAGAGGGGGCAGTACGACCTAATTCACCCCTCCACTTT.

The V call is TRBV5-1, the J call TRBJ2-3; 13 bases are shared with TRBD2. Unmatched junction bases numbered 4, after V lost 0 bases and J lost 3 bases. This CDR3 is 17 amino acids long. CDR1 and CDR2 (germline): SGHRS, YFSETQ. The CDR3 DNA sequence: TGCGCCAGCAGCTTGGCGACTAGCGGGGGGATGACAGATACGCAGTATTTT. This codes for CASSLATSGGMTDTQYF.

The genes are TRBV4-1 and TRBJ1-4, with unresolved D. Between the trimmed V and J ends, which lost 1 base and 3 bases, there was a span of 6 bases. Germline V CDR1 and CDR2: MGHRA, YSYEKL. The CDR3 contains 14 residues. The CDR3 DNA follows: TGCGCCAGCAGCCAAGGCGCGGCTAATGAAAAACTGTTTTTT. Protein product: CASSQGAANEKLFF.